Below are 5 T cell receptor beta chains sequenced from a single sample in a study of chemoradiotherapy in HPV16-positive cancers (dated by TCRdb to the early 2020s). Libraries were constructed by the immunoSEQ multiplex PCR assay. TCRdb retrieved this table from immuneACCESS and kept in-frame rearrangements only. Not all clones are present; in checked studies, unresolved V genes account for under half, and no reason is known for the remainder. In this sample the table shows over 10,000 clones, roughly nine tenths of which occur a single time. The ten largest clones add up to around 2.8% of the sample. Specimen: blood, collected from a patient who underwent chemoradiotherapy. Receptors were obtained from a human donor with HPV-associated anogenital cancer.

This rearrangement joins TRBV19 to TRBJ1-5, with D unresolved. Trimming shortened V by 3 bases and J by 3 bases, and 9 bases separated the two germline ends. CDR1 and CDR2 (germline): LNHDA, SQIVND (reference sequence). The CDR3 consists of 14 residues. The CDR3 DNA follows: TGTGCCAGTAGTATTTCGCTCAACAATCAGCCCCAGCATTTT. Its translation: CASSISLNNQPQHF.

The chain uses TRBV13 and TRBJ2-3, with D perhaps TRBD2 (7 bases). Trimming left V 6 bases short and J 1 base short, with 11 bases between. Germline lookup yields CDR1 PRHDT and CDR2 FYEKMQ (reference sequence). The CDR3 has 14 amino acids. The CDR3 coding sequence is TGTGCCAGCAGACGGGGGGCCGGCACAGATACGCAGTATTTT. The encoded protein is CASRRGAGTDTQYF.

The chain combines TRBV4-1 with TRBJ2-3, with a tentative D call TRBD2 (5 bases). CDR1 is MGHRA and CDR2 is YSYEKL in the germline V gene. Trimming took off 0 bases at V and 2 bases at J, with 12 bases between the two ends. This CDR3 comprises 16 residues. The CDR3 coding sequence is TGCGCCAGCAGCCAAGAAACTAGTGGGCCCACAGATACGCAGTATTTT. Translated, it gives CASSQETSGPTDTQYF.

J is TRBJ2-3 and V is TRBV29-1, with D maybe TRBD2 (5 bases). The germline V and J ends were trimmed by 6 bases and 5 bases, with 18 bases remaining between them. CDR3 length: 14 amino acids. Germline assignment: CDR1 SQVTM and CDR2 ANQGSEA. CDR3 in amino acids: CSVTRGELIDTQYF. CDR3 nucleotide sequence: TGCAGCGTGACCCGGGGTGAATTGATAGATACGCAGTATTTT.

This clone appeared once. The chain recombines TRBV19 with TRBJ2-1, with 13 bases fitting TRBD2. This CDR3 has 18 amino acids. With V trimmed by 3 bases and J by 1 base, 6 bases remained unmatched. Germline V gene lookup returns CDR1 LNHDA and CDR2 SQIVND (reference sequence). The CDR3 DNA is TGTGCCAGTAGTATGGGCCCGGGACTAGCGGGGTCCTACAATGAGCAGTTCTTC. It specifies CASSMGPGLAGSYNEQFF.